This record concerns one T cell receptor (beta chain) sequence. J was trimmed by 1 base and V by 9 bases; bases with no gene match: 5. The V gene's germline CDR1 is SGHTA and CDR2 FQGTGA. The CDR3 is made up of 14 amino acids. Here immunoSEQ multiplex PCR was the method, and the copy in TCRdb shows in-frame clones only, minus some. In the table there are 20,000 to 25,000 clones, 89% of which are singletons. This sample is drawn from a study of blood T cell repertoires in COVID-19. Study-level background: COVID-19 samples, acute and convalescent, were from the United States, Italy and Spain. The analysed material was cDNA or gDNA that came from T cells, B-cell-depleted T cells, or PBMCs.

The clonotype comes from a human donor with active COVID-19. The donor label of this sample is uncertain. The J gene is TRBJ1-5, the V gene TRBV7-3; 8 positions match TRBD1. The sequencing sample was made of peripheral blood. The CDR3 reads CASRRTGSNQPQHF. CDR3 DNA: TGTGCCAGTAGACGGACAGGGAGCAATCAGCCCCAGCATTTT.